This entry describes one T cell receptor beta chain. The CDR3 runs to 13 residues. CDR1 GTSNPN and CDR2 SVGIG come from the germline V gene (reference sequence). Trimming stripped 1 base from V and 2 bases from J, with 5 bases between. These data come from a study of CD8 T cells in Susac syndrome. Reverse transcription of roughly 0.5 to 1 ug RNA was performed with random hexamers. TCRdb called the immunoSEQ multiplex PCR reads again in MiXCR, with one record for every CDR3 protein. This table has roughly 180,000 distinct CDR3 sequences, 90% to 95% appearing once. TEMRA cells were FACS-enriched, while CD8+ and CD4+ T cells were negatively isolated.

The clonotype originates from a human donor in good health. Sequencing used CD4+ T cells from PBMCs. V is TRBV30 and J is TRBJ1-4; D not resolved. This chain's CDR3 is CAWSGGTNEKLFF. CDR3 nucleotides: TGTGCCTGGAGTGGAGGGACTAATGAAAAACTGTTTTTT.